The sequence of this TCR beta chain was determined in a study of vaccination effects on CD4 cells after COVID-19. General study points: Marked clonal contraction of infection- and vaccine-induced clones was seen late after vaccination.

As to this clone: Its antigen is not identified.

Viral peptide pools were used in the ViraFEST assay to expand antigen-specific CD4+ T cells, and sequencing came afterward. Upon completion of approximately ten days in culture, CD4+ T cells were isolated. Either the mRNA-1273 or the BNT162b2 vaccine was given to participants as two doses. Vaccinees lacked prior SARS-CoV-2 infection and tested negative for nucleocapsid antibodies. Germline V CDR1 and CDR2: MGHRA, YSYEKL. V lost 3 bases and J 6 bases, leaving 21 bases between the germline ends. The CDR3 runs to 17 residues. The method was immunoSEQ multiplex PCR; TCRdb's version includes in-frame clones alone and lacks a portion of them. The sample lists fewer than 25,000 clones; around 74% were seen once.

The TCR sequence derives from a human donor who received a COVID-19 vaccine. Sample: CD4+ T cells from PBMCs cultured with HCoV-NL63 spike peptides, taken after COVID-19 vaccination. V and J are TRBV4-1 and TRBJ1-5; TRBD1 might be the D (6 bases). The CDR3, as DNA: TGCGCCAGCAGCCATCTACTGAGGACAGCCGACGGTCAGCCCCAGCATTTT. It yields the protein CASSHLLRTADGQPQHF.